These T cell receptor beta chains were read from a single sample in a study of blood T cell repertoires in COVID-19. Data came from immunoSEQ multiplex PCR; TCRdb stores just in-frame clones and leaves some out. The top ten hold around a fifth of the sample, which has 40,000 to 45,000 clones, roughly nine tenths seen once. The specimen sequenced was peripheral blood. The receptors stem from a man aged 50-60 years with active COVID-19. Each CDR3 is given with its conserved first and last residue. The order of the fields is clone size, V gene, J gene, CDR3 protein. Only some rows state a clone size, as once, few, many or a class for expanded clones.

clone_size: NA; v_call: TRBV29-1; j_call: TRBJ1-2; cdr3_aa: CSARGQGAGGYTF
clone_size: NA; v_call: TRBV28; j_call: TRBJ2-6; cdr3_aa: CASSFLASGANVLTF
clone_size: NA; v_call: TRBV9; j_call: TRBJ1-3; cdr3_aa: CASSGHLLSSSGNTIYF
clone_size: NA; v_call: TRBV5-5; j_call: TRBJ1-5; cdr3_aa: CASSLPAGTGNQPQHF
clone_size: once; v_call: TRBV10-3; j_call: TRBJ2-2; cdr3_aa: CAISESDRLGGELFF
clone_size: NA; v_call: TRBV9; j_call: TRBJ2-1; cdr3_aa: CASRGGVYNEQFF
clone_size: once; v_call: TRBV28; j_call: TRBJ1-1; cdr3_aa: CASSLQGARTEAFF
clone_size: NA; v_call: TRBV11-3; j_call: TRBJ2-1; cdr3_aa: CASSSELAEGNNEQFF
clone_size: NA; v_call: TRBV28; j_call: TRBJ1-1; cdr3_aa: CASSLEKYYTEAFF
clone_size: once; v_call: TRBV24-1; j_call: TRBJ2-2; cdr3_aa: CATSVLAGGSGELFF
clone_size: few; v_call: TRBV19; j_call: TRBJ2-2; cdr3_aa: CASSIGGGTGSGELFF
clone_size: NA; v_call: TRBV3-1/TRBV3-2; j_call: TRBJ1-1; cdr3_aa: CASSQDSGRETEAFF
clone_size: NA; v_call: TRBV7-2; j_call: TRBJ2-7; cdr3_aa: CASSLVLTSGRYSYEQYF
clone_size: NA; v_call: TRBV20-1; j_call: TRBJ2-1; cdr3_aa: CSAGAGNEQFF
clone_size: NA; v_call: TRBV11-2; j_call: TRBJ1-1; cdr3_aa: CASSSIGQGASFEAFF
clone_size: NA; v_call: TRBV19; j_call: TRBJ2-1; cdr3_aa: CASSIGAGVEQFF
clone_size: NA; v_call: TRBV19; j_call: TRBJ2-1; cdr3_aa: CASSIMGGSYNEQFF
clone_size: NA; v_call: TRBV11-2; j_call: TRBJ2-2; cdr3_aa: CASVAGVGGTGELFF
clone_size: NA; v_call: TRBV30; j_call: TRBJ1-2; cdr3_aa: CACTGQGKSSNYGYTF
clone_size: NA; v_call: TRBV5-1; j_call: TRBJ1-4; cdr3_aa: CASSIDRATKKLFF
clone_size: NA; v_call: TRBV4-2; j_call: TRBJ1-5; cdr3_aa: CASSQVGSAQPQHF
clone_size: NA; v_call: TRBV6-5; j_call: TRBJ2-7; cdr3_aa: CASNRGGTGQYEQYF
clone_size: NA; v_call: TRBV6-5; j_call: TRBJ2-7; cdr3_aa: CASRTGTEAYEQYF
clone_size: NA; v_call: TRBV6-6; j_call: TRBJ2-4; cdr3_aa: CASSYPQGGLQYF
clone_size: NA; v_call: TRBV12-5; j_call: TRBJ2-1; cdr3_aa: CASGLTSGVAGVNEQFF
clone_size: NA; v_call: TRBV18; j_call: TRBJ2-7; cdr3_aa: CASSSTARGLGEQYF
clone_size: NA; v_call: TRBV18; j_call: TRBJ2-3; cdr3_aa: CASSGTRTDTQYF
clone_size: NA; v_call: TRBV4-3; j_call: TRBJ2-1; cdr3_aa: CASSPTATSGRNNEQFF
clone_size: NA; v_call: TRBV2; j_call: TRBJ1-5; cdr3_aa: CASSEREKNQPQHF
clone_size: NA; v_call: TRBV18; j_call: TRBJ2-7; cdr3_aa: CASSPLQDSYEQYF
clone_size: NA; v_call: TRBV30; j_call: TRBJ1-1; cdr3_aa: CAWSRQKNTEAFF
clone_size: NA; v_call: TRBV7-2; j_call: TRBJ1-3; cdr3_aa: CASSPTGSGNTIYF
clone_size: NA; v_call: TRBV7-3; j_call: TRBJ2-3; cdr3_aa: CASSFGTSTDTQYF